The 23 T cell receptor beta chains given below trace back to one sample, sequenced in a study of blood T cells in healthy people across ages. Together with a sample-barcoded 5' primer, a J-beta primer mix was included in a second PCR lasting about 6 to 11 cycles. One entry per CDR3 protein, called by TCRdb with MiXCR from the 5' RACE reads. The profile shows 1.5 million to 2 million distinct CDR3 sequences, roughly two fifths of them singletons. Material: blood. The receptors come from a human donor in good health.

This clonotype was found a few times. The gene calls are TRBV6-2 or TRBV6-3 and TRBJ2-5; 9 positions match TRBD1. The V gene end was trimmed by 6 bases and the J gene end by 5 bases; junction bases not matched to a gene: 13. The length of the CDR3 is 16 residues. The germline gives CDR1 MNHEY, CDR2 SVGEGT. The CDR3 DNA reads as TGTGCCAGCAGCTTCCTTCGACAGGGGGGTGCTGAGACCCAGTACTTC. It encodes CASSFLRQGGAETQYF.

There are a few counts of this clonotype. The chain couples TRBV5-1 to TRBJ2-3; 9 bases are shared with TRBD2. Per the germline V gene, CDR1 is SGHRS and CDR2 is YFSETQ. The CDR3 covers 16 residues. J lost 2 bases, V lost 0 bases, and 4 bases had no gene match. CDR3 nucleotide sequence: TGCGCCAGCAGCTTGGAAATAGCGGGGGACACAGATACGCAGTATTTT. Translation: CASSLEIAGDTDTQYF.

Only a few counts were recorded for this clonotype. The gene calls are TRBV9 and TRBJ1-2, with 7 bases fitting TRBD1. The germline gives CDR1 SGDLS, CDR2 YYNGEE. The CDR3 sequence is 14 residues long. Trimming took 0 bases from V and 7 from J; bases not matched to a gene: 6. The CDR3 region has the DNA TGTGCCAGCAGCGTAGCGAGCAGGGGGGTTGGCTACACCTTC. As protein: CASSVASRGVGYTF.

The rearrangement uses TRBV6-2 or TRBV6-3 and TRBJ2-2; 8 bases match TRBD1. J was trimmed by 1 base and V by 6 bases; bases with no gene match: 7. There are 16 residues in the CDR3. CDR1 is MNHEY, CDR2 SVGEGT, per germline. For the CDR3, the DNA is TGTGCCAGCAGCCAGACAGGGGTCCTGAACACCGGGGAGCTGTTTTTT. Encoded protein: CASSQTGVLNTGELFF.

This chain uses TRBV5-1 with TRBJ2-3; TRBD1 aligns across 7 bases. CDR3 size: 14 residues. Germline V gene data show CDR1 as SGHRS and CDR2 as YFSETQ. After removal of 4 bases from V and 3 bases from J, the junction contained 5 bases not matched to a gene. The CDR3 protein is CASSTGVGTDTQYF. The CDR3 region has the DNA TGCGCCAGCAGCACAGGGGTGGGAACAGATACGCAGTATTTT.

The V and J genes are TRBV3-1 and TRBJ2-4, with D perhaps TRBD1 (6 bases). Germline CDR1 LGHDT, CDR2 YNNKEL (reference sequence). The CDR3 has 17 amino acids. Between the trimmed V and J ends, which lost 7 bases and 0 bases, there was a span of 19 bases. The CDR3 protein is CASNPAGTSIAKNIQYF. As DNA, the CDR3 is TGTGCCAGCAACCCGGCTGGGACATCTATAGCCAAAAACATTCAGTACTTC.

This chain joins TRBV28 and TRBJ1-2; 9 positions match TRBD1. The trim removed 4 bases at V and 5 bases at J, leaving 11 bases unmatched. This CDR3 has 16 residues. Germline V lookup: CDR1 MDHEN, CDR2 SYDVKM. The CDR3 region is CASSSPGTGKPYGYTF. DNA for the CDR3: TGTGCCAGCAGTTCGCCAGGGACAGGGAAACCGTATGGCTACACCTTC.

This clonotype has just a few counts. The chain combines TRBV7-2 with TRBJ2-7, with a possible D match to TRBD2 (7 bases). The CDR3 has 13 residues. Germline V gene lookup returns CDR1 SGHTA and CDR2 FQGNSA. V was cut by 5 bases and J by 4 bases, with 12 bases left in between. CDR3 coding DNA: TGTGCCAGCAGCGAGGGGGGGAGATACGAGCAGTACTTC. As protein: CASSEGGRYEQYF.

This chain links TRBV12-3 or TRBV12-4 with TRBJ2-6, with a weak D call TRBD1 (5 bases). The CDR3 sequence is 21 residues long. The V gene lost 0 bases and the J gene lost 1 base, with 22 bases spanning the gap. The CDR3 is CASSLANHGRQFLSGANVLTF. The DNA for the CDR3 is TGTGCCAGCAGTTTAGCAAACCACGGCCGACAGTTCTTATCTGGGGCCAACGTCCTGACTTTC.

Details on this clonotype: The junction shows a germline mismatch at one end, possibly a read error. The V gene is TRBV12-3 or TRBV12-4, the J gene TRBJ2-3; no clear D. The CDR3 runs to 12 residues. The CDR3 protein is CTSRRYTDTQYF. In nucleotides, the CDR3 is TGTACCAGCAGACGTTACACAGATACGCAGTATTTT.

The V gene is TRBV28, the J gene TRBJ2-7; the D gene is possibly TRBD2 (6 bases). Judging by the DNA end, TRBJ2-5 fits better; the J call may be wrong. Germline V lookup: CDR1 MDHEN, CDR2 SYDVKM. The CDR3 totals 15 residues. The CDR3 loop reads CASIGLALQKETQYF. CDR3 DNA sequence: TGTGCCAGCATCGGTCTAGCGCTTCAAAAAGAGACCCAGTACTTC.

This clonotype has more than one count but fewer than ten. The CDR3 here is CASSPPGQVVQYF. In nucleotides, the CDR3 is TGTGCCAGCAGTCCCCCAGGACAGGTCGTGCAGTACTTC. The chain combines TRBV6-6 with TRBJ2-7, with TRBD1 matching 7 bases. Trimming cost V 5 bases and J 9 bases; bases outside gene matches: 10. From germline, CDR1 is MNHNY and CDR2 SVGAGI (reference sequence). This CDR3 spans 13 amino acids.

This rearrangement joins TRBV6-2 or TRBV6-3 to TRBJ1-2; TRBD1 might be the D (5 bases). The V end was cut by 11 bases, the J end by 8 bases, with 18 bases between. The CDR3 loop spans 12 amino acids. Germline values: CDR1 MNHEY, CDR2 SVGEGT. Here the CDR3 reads CASKEGGDGYTF. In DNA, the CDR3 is TGTGCCTCAAAAGAAGGAGGGGACGGCTACACCTTC.

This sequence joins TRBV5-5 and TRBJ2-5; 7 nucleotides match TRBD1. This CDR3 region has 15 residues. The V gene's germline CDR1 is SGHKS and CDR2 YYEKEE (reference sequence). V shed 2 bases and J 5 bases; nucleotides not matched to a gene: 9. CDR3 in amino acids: CASSFWAGGVETQYF. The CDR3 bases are TGTGCCAGCAGCTTTTGGGCAGGGGGAGTGGAGACCCAGTACTTC.

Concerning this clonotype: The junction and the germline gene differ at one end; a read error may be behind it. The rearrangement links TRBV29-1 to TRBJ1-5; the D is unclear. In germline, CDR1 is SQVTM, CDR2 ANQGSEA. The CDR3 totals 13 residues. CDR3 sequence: CSVEEGSNQPQHF. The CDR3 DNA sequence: TGCAGCGTGGAAGAAGGGTCCAATCAGCCCCAGCATTTT. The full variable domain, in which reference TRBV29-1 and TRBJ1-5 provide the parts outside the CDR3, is SAVISQKPSRDICQRGTSLTIQCQVDSQVTMMFWYRQQPGQSLTLIATANQGSEATYESGFVIDKFPISRPNLTFSTLTVSNMSPEDSSIYLCSVEEGSNQPQHFGDGTRLSIL.

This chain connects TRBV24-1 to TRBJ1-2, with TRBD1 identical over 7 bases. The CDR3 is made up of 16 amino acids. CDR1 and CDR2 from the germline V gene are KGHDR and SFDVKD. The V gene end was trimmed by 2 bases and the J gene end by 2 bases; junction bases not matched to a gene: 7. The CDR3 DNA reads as TGTGCCACCAGTGATTCCTCGGACAGGCAGAACTATGGCTACACCTTC. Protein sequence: CATSDSSDRQNYGYTF.

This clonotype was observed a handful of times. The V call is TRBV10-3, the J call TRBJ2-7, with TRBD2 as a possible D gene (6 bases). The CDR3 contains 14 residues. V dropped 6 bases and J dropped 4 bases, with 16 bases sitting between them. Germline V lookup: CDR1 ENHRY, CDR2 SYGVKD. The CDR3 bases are TGTGCCATCAGGGGGGACTCGGGGCAATACGAGCAGTACTTC. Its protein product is CAIRGDSGQYEQYF.

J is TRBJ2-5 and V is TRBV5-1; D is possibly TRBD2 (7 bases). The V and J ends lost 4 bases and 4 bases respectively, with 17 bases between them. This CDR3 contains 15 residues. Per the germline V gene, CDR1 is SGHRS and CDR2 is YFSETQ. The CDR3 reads CASSLLDRGAETQYF. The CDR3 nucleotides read TGCGCCAGCAGCCTCCTGGATCGGGGGGCAGAGACCCAGTACTTC.

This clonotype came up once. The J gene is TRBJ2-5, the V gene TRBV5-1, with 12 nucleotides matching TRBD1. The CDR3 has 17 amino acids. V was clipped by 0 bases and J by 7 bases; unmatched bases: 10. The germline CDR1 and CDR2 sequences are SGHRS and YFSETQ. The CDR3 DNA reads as TGCGCCAGCAGCTTGGCCAGGGACAGGGGGCCCCCGTGGACCCAGTACTTC. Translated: CASSLARDRGPPWTQYF.

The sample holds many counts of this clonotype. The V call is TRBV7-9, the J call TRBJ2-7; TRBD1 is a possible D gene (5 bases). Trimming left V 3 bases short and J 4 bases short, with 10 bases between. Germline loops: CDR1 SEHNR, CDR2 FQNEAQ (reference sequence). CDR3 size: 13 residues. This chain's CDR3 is CASSFLQGYEQYF. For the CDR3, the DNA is TGTGCCAGCAGCTTCCTCCAGGGTTACGAGCAGTACTTC.

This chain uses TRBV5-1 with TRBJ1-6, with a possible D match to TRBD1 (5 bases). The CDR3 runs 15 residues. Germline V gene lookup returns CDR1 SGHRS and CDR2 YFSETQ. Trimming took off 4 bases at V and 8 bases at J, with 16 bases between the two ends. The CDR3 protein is CASSMGGLVDSPLHF. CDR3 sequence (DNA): TGCGCCAGCAGCATGGGGGGACTCGTGGATTCACCCCTCCACTTT.

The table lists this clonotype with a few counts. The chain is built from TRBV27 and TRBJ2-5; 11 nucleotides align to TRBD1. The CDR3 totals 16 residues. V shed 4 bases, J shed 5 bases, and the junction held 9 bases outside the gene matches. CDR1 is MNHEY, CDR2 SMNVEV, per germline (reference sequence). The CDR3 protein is CASSSPGQGAWETQYF. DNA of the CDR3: TGTGCCAGCAGTTCCCCAGGACAGGGGGCCTGGGAGACCCAGTACTTC.

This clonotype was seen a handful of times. The CDR3 DNA reads as TGTGCCAGCAAGGAGGGGGGCGGGACAGATACGCAGTATTTT. This sequence encodes CASKEGGGTDTQYF. The V gene is TRBV28, the J gene TRBJ2-3; tentatively, D is TRBD1 or TRBD2 (6 bases each). V dropped 7 bases and J dropped 3 bases, with 14 bases sitting between them. CDR1 is MDHEN and CDR2 is SYDVKM in the germline V gene. The CDR3 runs to 14 residues.